The sequence of this T cell receptor (beta chain) was determined in a study of regulatory T cells in long-lasting Graves disease. This sample's time point: newly diagnosed GD, antithyroid drugs for less than 3 months. The TCR library was made from RNA that had been extracted from PBMCs in TRIzol. Arm-PCR of CDR3 regions with iRepertoire HTBI primers generated TCR beta libraries. TCRdb independently ran MiXCR on the multiplex PCR reads; one entry per CDR3 protein. The table includes hundreds of thousands of distinct CDR3 sequences, roughly 15% detected once. The same data also contributed to another study, on T cells in Graves' hyperthyroidism and ophthalmopathy. As that study records: Calling Graves' hyperthyroidism stable meant ophthalmopathy did not progress within 18 months. It was uncontrolled infection, other autoimmune disease, pregnancy or lactation that excluded patients.

The source is a woman between 25 and 40 years old with Graves disease. Specimen: peripheral blood mononuclear cells (PBMCs), collected at new diagnosis, from a patient treated with antithyroid drugs.

The chain's CDR3 is CASSYFGASETQYF. The CDR3 nucleotides are TGTGCCAGCAGTTACTTCGGGGCCTCGGAGACCCAGTACTTC. This chain uses TRBV6-5 with TRBJ2-5; D tentatively reads TRBD1 or TRBD2 (5 bases each). Germline lookup yields CDR1 MNHEY and CDR2 SVGAGI. V lost 1 base and J lost 5, with 11 bases in between. The CDR3 sequence is 14 residues long.